This entry describes one T cell receptor beta chain. Its target is not known. This sample was taken from a study of CD8+ T cells in alopecia areata. Trimming removed 5 bases at V and 0 bases at J, with 1 base between. Per germline, CDR1 SGHVS and CDR2 FNYEAQ. This CDR3 is built from 11 residues. Study-level results: Shared TCR sequences were less clear between patients than in mice, possibly partly from HLA diversity.

In each case, RNA was isolated and then reverse transcribed into cDNA as the sequencing template. Libraries were prepared by immunoSEQ multiplex PCR; TCRdb keeps only in-frame clonotypes and omits some of them. The table records 200,000 or so clones, just over 55% of them present only once. The TCR originated in a human donor in good health. Sequenced: CD8+ T cells sorted from blood. The chain employs TRBV7-6 and TRBJ2-5; D remains ambiguous. CDR3: CASSDQETQYF. In nucleotides, the CDR3 is TGTGCCAGCAGCGACCAAGAGACCCAGTACTTC.